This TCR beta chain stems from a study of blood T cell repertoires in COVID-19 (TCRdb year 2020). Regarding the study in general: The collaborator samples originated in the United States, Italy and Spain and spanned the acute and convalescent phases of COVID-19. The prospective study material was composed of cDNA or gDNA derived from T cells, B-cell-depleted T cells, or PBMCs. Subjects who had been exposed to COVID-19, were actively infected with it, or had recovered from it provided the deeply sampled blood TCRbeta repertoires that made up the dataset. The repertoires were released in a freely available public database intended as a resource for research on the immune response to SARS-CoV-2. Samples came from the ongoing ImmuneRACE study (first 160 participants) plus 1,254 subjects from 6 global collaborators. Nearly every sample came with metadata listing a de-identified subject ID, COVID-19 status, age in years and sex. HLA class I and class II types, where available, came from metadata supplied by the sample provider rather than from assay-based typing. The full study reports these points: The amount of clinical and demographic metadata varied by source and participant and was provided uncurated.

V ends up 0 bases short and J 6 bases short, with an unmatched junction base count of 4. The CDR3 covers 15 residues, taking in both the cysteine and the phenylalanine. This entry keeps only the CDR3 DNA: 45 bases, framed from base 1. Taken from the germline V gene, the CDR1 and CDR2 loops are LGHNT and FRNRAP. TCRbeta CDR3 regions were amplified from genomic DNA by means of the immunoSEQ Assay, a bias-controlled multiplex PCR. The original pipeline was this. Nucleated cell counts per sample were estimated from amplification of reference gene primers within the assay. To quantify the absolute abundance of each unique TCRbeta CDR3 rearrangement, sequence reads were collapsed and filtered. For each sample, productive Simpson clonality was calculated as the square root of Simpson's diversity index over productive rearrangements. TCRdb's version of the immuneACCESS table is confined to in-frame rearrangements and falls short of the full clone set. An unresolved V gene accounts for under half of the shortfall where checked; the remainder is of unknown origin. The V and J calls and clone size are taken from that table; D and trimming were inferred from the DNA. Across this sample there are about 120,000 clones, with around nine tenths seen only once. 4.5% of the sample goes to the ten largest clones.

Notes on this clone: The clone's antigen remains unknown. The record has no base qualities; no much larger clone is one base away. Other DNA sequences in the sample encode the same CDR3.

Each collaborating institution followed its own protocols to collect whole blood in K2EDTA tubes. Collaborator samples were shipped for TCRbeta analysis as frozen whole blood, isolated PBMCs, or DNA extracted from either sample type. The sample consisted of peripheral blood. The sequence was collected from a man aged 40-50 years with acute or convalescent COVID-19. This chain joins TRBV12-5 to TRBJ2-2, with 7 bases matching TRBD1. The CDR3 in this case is CASGLVLQGAGELFF. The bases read TGTGCTAGTGGTTTGGTACTCCAGGGGGCCGGGGAGCTGTTTTTT. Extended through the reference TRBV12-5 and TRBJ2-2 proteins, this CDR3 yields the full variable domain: DARVTQTPRHKVTEMGQEVTMRCQPILGHNTVFWYRQTMMQGLELLAYFRNRAPLDDSGMPKDRFSAEMPDATLATLKIQPSEPRDSAVYFCASGLVLQGAGELFFGEGSRLTVL.